Sequencing of this T cell receptor (beta chain) was carried out in a study of OX40 agonist ivuxolimab in advanced cancers. Study-wide background: Partial responses were achieved by three patients, one with hepatocellular carcinoma and two with cutaneous melanoma.

Sequencing was performed with immunoSEQ multiplex PCR; in TCRdb, only in-frame clones are kept and a portion is missing. The sample has tens of thousands of clones, around 90% seen once. Germline values: CDR1 SGHRS, CDR2 YFSETQ. This CDR3 has 15 residues. The V and J ends lost 0 bases and 4 bases respectively, with 13 bases between them. The sample consisted of CD4+ or CD8+ T cells sorted from blood, taken in a trial of the OX40 agonist ivuxolimab. The rearrangement joins TRBV5-1 to TRBJ1-1, with D possibly being TRBD1 (5 bases). The TCR comes from an adult with an advanced solid tumor such as melanoma, head and neck, liver or kidney cancer. The CDR3 sequence is CASSLDDSRVTEAFF. The DNA for the CDR3 is TGCGCCAGCAGCTTGGACGACAGCCGGGTCACTGAAGCTTTCTTT.